This T cell receptor beta chain was recovered during a study of cytomegalovirus exposure and HLA in healthy donors (dated by TCRdb to about 2017). As for the study more broadly: According to a later analysis, the roughly 130 validation repertoires were produced on the same platform as the approximately 600 repertoires of the first cohort. The study aimed to test whether cataloging public T cell receptors could reveal signatures of past pathogen exposure. In addition to the first cohort of approximately 650 subjects, a separate validation cohort of under 150 different subjects was used. To predict cytomegalovirus infection status, the study combined high-throughput TCR immunosequencing, statistical association of individual TCRs with disease status, and machine learning.

Study-wide findings and limitations: The classifier was reported to diagnose cytomegalovirus status with high specificity and sensitivity in both the original cohort and the validation cohort. While some public TCRs were present in many individuals, most TCR sequences turned up only very rarely across donors. Subsequent analysis determined that TCRs grouped into clusters in the first cohort also showed a tendency toward co-occurrence across the roughly 120 validation repertoires, and 94% of cluster scores exceeded 0. The validation cohort had no HLA typing available for a later analysis, so co-occurrence within that cohort was assessed over all 130 or so repertoires. In vitro tests confirmed that a few of the cytomegalovirus-associated TCR beta chains recognize cytomegalovirus antigens. The study gave a list of under 200 TCR beta chains associated with cytomegalovirus. According to the authors, the approach could potentially be generalized to other disease states and immunological phenotypes.

Separate from the approximately 700-subject first cohort, the validation cohort of around 130 subjects was the group to which the donors belonged. As for this clone: No antigen is known for it. Per-base quality was not reported, and no clone a single base away is much larger than it.

Library method: the immunoSEQ multiplex PCR assay. On the study's bioinformatics: A statistical classification framework was built for diagnosing cytomegalovirus status from the catalog of TCR beta chain sequences. In its TCRdb copy, this immuneACCESS table keeps in-frame sequences only and misses some clones. Where compared with another copy, unresolved V genes explain less than half of these, and the others have no known cause. V, J and clone size were drawn from that table, and D and trimming were deduced from the DNA. The sample table lists roughly 90,000 clones, 85% of them with a count of one. Clones ranked in the top ten supply 20% to 25% of the sample. The TCR originated in a man between 18 and 35 years old in good health and CMV-seropositive. Sequencing was carried out using PBMCs.

The sequenced DNA: TGTGCCAGCAGCCAAGACCTAGCGGGACCCGGGGAGCTGTTTTTT. It encodes CASSQDLAGPGELFF. The rearranged chain carries TRBV4-2 and TRBJ2-2, with 9 junctional bases fitting TRBD2. The CDR3 spans 15 residues, from the cysteine through the phenylalanine. Only the CDR3 portion is preserved as DNA: 45 bases, with reading frame beginning at the first base. The germline V gene provides CDR1 LGHNA and CDR2 YNFKEQ. At the junction V is shortened by 0 bases and J by 6 bases; bases outside the gene matches: 2.